This T cell receptor beta chain emerged from a study of shared clonotypes between healthy human individuals (TCRdb year 2020). The study in broad terms: Three men and two women, aged 18 to 49 years, made up the cohort. For each donor, three plates each were used for CD4 naive and CD4 memory, two plates were used for CD8 naive, and one plate was used for CD8 memory. To estimate repertoire size and how much clonotype sharing occurs between individuals, the study deeply sequenced the blood TCR repertoires of roughly 5 healthy adults. Libraries were prepared and TCR repertoires were sequenced by different laboratories using diverse techniques, in order to increase sequencing depth and limit assay-specific biases. Between about 0.85 and 9.5 billion PBMCs per donor were obtained by leukapheresis. Findings and caveats that apply to the study as a whole: Incomplete sequencing was indicated by rarefaction of sorted-subset datasets, despite the large sequencing depth. Based on pairwise subsampling, the degree of clonotype sharing among donors was expected to be affected by sequencing depth. Sharing across a handful of donors was observed for approximately 4.6% of naive CD4, 3% to 4% of naive CD8, about 2.5% of memory CD4, and roughly 0.4% of memory CD8 clonotypes. Higher generation probabilities were observed for clonotypes shared by all four sorted-subset donors than for non-shared clonotypes. Because the study included a small number of donors, the genetic and exposure-history diversity represented was limited. Estimated clonotype richness was generally larger for naive than for memory subsets. Sampling was restricted to blood, and TCR repertoires in tissue are likely to differ from TCR repertoires in blood.

The donors were healthy, HIV-negative adults who had no recently reported acute infections or vaccinations. Only Caucasian adults living in Nashville, Tennessee, USA were represented among the donors. CD4+ T cells were enriched through magnetic negative selection, after which naive cells were positively selected on CD45RA and the remaining negative fraction served as the memory subset. Blood was obtained by leukapheresis, after which PBMCs were separated by Ficoll-Histopaque density gradient centrifugation and cryopreserved in liquid nitrogen vapor phase. Analytical flow cytometry was used to check the purity and quantity of each magnetically sorted T cell population. Genomic DNA was isolated from every sorted fraction and measured by UV absorbance on a Nanodrop 2000c. Using the deep immunoSEQ assay, TCR CDR3 regions were amplified from genomic DNA by multiplex PCR. For each cell subset, the extracted genomic DNA was distributed evenly across all wells of several immunoSEQ 96-well plates, and each plate served as one replicate. For sorted subsets, roughly 200 ng of genomic DNA, equivalent to around 29,000 T cell genomes, went into each replicate PCR. Purified libraries were measured with a Qubit 3.0 fluorometer, size-checked on a Bioanalyzer 2100, and measured again with the KAPA Library Quantification kit. Every immunoSEQ 96-well plate was sequenced on a dedicated single-read 150-cycle Illumina NextSeq 550 flow cell. For the original study's pipeline: Because the immunoSEQ output held only junctional sequences and lacked quality scores, the filtering could not match the filtering applied to full-length reads. Sequences were annotated with PyIR, a Python wrapper for IgBLAST v1.9, and V/J genes and CDR3 were assigned using IMGT germline references. Reads were removed for weak V/J assignments (E-value above 1e-6), missing CDR3, stop codons, out-of-frame junctions, or ambiguous translated residues. V3J clonotypes were defined by identical inferred V gene, J gene, and CDR3 amino acid sequence. The percentage overlap between two repertoires was calculated by dividing the number of shared unique clonotypes by the size of the smaller repertoire. RTK rarefaction, the Chao1 estimator, and Recon v2.1 estimates of unobserved clonotypes were used to assess repertoire richness. Generation probabilities for all TCRbeta clonotypes obtained by the gDNA method from a handful of donors were computed using OLGA. The table comes from immuneACCESS by way of TCRdb, which keeps in-frame sequences with V and J called. Part of the clones is missing from these tables; in studies checked, under half for an unresolved V gene and the rest for unknown reasons. Clonal size and the V and J genes are those of that table, whereas D and trimming came from the DNA. Across this sample there are 2 million to 2.5 million clones, with 92% seen only once. The ten largest clones take up about 0.36% of the sample.

Worth noting for this clone: Its antigen is still unknown. Base qualities are missing; no much larger clone stands one base away.

V is pruned by 3 bases and J by 7 bases, leaving 6 bases of the junction without a gene match. As encoded in the germline V gene (reference sequence), CDR1 is MNHEY while CDR2 is SMNVEV. From its cysteine to its phenylalanine, the CDR3 spans 15 amino acids. The kept DNA is CDR3 alone, 45 bases in frame from the first base. Sequencing was carried out using naive CD4+ T cells from PBMCs. The cell subset or site label on this specimen signifies: CD45RA+ positively selected. This clonotype was obtained from a young man in good health. Some clones in this sample may be carry-over from other donors' samples. In this chain, TRBV27 is recombined with TRBJ1-4, with 9 junctional bases fitting TRBD1. The CDR3 in this case is CASSFIGTGSEKLFF. DNA sequence: TGTGCCAGCAGTTTCATCGGGACAGGGAGTGAAAAACTGTTTTTT.